This T cell receptor (beta chain) comes out of a study of early T cells in non-severe SARS-CoV-2 infection. The CDR3 runs to 13 residues. The germline V gene encodes CDR1 DFQATT and CDR2 SNEGSKA (reference sequence). The V gene end was trimmed by 4 bases and the J gene end by 0 bases; junction bases not matched to a gene: 3. TCRdb fed the 5' RACE reads into MiXCR, producing one record per CDR3 protein. In the table there are some 30,000 distinct CDR3 sequences, approximately 4.6% of which are singletons. This clonotype was seen at least ten times. The V and J genes are TRBV20-1 and TRBJ2-7; 7 bases map to TRBD1. The sequencing sample was made of whole blood. The origin of this receptor is an adult who was a healthcare worker with PCR-confirmed SARS-CoV-2 infection or an uninfected control (not recorded which). CDR3: CSAITGVSYEQYF. In nucleotides, the CDR3 is TGCAGTGCTATTACAGGGGTCTCCTACGAGCAGTACTTC.